The clone carrying this T cell receptor (beta chain) has only a few counts. Its antigen is undetermined. The data stem from a study of T cell repertoires in cytomegalovirus infection. TCRdb re-derived calls from the reads in MiXCR, one entry per CDR3 protein. Of approximately 910,000 distinct CDR3 sequences listed, around 32% were seen once; the top ten hold 11% to 15%. The sequencing here drew on cultured CD8+ T cells from PBMCs, taken from culture after CMV antigen stimulation. This TCR was sampled from a human donor in good health (CMV status not recorded). Some clones in this sample may be carry-over from other donors' samples.

The CDR3 loop is CASSYSRDRYNTEAFF. The CDR3 DNA reads TGTGCCAGCAGTTACAGCCGGGACAGATATAACACTGAAGCTTTCTTT. The genes are TRBV6-6 and TRBJ1-1, with TRBD1 matching over 7 bases. V was clipped by 2 bases and J by 2 bases; unmatched bases: 8. Germline V gene sequence: CDR1 MNHNY, CDR2 SVGAGI (reference sequence). CDR3 length equals 16 residues.